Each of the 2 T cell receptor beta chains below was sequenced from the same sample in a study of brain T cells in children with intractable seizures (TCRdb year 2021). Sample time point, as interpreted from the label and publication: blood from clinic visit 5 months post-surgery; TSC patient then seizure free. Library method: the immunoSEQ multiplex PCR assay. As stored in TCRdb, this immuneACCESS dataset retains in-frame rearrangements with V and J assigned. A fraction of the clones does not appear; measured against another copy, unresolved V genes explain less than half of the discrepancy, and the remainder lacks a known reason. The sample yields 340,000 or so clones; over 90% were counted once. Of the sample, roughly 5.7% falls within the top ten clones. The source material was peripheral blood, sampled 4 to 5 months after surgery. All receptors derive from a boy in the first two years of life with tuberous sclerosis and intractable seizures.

The DNA for the CDR3 is TGTGCCAGCAGCGTAGAGAGGGCTTCCAAAAACATTCAGTACTTC. Its protein product is CASSVERASKNIQYF. V gene TRBV9 combines with J gene TRBJ2-4; a possible D gene is TRBD2 (5 bases). Trimming left V 0 bases short and J 2 bases short, with 9 bases between. CDR3 length: 15 residues. The germline V gene encodes CDR1 SGDLS and CDR2 YYNGEE.

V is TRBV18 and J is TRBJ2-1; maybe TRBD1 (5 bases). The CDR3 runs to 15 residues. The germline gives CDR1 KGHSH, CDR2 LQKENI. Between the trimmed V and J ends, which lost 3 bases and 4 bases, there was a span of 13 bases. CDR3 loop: CASSPWAQAYNEQFF. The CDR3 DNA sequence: TGTGCCAGCTCACCTTGGGCACAGGCTTACAATGAGCAGTTCTTC.